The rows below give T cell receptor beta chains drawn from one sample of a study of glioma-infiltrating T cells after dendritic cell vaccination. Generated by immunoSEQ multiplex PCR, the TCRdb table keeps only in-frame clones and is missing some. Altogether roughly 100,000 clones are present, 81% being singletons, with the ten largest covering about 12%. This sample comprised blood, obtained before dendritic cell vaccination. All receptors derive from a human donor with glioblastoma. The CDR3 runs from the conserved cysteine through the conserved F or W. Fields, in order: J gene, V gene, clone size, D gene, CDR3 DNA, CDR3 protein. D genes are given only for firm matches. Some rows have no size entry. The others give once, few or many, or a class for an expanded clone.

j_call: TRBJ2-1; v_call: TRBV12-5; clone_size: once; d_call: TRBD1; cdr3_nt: TGTGCTAGTGGCTTTAATCCGGGGACAGACACTTACAATGAGCAGTTCTTC; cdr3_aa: CASGFNPGTDTYNEQFF
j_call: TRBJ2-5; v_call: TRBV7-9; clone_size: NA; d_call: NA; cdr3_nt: TGTGCCAGCTGGAGTGCGGGCGAAGAGACCCAGTACTTC; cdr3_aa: CASWSAGEETQYF
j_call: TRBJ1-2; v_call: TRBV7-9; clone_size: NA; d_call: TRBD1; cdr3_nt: TGTGCCAGCAGCTTAGGAGGGACAGGGAAATCCGCTGACTACACCTTC; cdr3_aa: CASSLGGTGKSADYTF
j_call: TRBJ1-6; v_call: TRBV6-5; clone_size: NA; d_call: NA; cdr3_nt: TGTGCCAGCAGTGAGGGGGTTTATAATTCACCCCTCCACTTT; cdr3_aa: CASSEGVYNSPLHF
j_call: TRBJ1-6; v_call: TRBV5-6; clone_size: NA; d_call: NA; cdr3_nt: TGTGCCAGCACCATCGCTCAACACGAAAATTCACCCCTCCACTTT; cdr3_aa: CASTIAQHENSPLHF
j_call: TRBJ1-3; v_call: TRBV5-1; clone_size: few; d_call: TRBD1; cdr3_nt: TGCGCCAGCAGCCGAGACAGGGGATCCTCTGGAAACACCATATATTTT; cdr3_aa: CASSRDRGSSGNTIYF
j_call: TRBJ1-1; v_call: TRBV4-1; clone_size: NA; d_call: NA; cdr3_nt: TGCGCCAGCAGCCAAGGAGGGGGGGATAACACTGAAGCTTTCTTT; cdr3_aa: CASSQGGGDNTEAFF
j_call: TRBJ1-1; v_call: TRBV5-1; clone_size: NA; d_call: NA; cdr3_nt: TGCGCCAGCAGCTTGGATATCTTCACTGAAGCTTTCTTT; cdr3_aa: CASSLDIFTEAFF
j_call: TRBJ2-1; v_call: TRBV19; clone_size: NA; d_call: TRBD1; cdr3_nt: TGTGCCAGTAGGCCGGGACAGGGGCTCGTCGATGAGCAGTTCTTC; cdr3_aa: CASRPGQGLVDEQFF
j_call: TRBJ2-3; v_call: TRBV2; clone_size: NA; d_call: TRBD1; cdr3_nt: TGTGCCAGCAGCGACGACAGGGGCACAGATACGCAGTATTTT; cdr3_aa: CASSDDRGTDTQYF
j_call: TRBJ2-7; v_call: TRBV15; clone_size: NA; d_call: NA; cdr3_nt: TGTGCCACCAGCAAAGGAGGGGCCCCCTCCTACGAGCAGTACTTC; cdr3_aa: CATSKGGAPSYEQYF
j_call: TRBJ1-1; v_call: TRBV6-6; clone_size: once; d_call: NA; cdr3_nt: TGTGCCAGCAGTTATGAGCGGGCCCCCGTGGAAGAAGCTTTCTTT; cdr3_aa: CASSYERAPVEEAFF
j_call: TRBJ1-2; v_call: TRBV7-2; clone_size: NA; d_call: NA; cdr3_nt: TGTGCCAGCAGCTTGGGGGGGATAAGTGGCTACACCTTC; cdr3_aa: CASSLGGISGYTF
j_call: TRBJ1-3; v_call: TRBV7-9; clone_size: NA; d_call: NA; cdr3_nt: TGTGCCACCACAGGGTCTGGAAACACCATATATTTT; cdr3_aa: CATTGSGNTIYF
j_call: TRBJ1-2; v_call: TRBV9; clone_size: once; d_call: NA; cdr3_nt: TGTGCCAGCAGCGCCCTCGGGGGGTTGAGCTATGGCTACACCTTC; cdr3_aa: CASSALGGLSYGYTF
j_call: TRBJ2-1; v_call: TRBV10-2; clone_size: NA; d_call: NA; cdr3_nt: TGCGCCAGCAGTGAGTCCACAACCTACAATGAGCAGTTCTTC; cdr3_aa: CASSESTTYNEQFF
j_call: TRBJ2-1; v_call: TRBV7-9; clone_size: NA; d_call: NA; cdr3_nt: TGTGCCAGCAGCCCACGCCTAGTTACCCTCTACAATGAGCAGTTCTTC; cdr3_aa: CASSPRLVTLYNEQFF
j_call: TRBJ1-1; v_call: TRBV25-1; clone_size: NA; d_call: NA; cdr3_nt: TGTGCCAGCAGCCCTGAGGTGGGGGCCCGGGTAACTGAAGCTTTCTTT; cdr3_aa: CASSPEVGARVTEAFF
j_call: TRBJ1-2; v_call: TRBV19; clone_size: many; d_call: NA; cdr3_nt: TGTGCCAGTAGTATAAACGGGGTTGGCTACACCTTC; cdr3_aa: CASSINGVGYTF
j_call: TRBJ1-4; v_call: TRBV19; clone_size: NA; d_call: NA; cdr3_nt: TGTGCCAGTAGTATATATTCGGAGTCAACTAATGAAAAACTGTTTTTT; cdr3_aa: CASSIYSESTNEKLFF
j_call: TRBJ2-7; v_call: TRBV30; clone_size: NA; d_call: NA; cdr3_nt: TGTGCCGGGAGTGTCGCCAGCGAGCAGTACTTC; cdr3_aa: CAGSVASEQYF
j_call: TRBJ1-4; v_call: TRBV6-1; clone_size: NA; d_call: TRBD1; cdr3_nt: TGTGCCAGCAGTCAAGTTGGGGACAGGGTTTGGGAAAAACTGTTTTTT; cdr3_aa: CASSQVGDRVWEKLFF
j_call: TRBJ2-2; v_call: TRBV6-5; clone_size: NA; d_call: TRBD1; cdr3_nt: TGTGCCAGCAGTTACGGGACAGGGTCGGGCACCGGGGAGCTGTTTTTT; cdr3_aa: CASSYGTGSGTGELFF
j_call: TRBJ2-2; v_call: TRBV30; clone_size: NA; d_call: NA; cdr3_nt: TGTGCCGGAAAGGAGGACACCGGGGAGCTGTTTTTT; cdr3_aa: CAGKEDTGELFF
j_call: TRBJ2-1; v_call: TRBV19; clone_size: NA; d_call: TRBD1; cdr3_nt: TGTGCCAGTAAGGGACAGGGACCCCGGGGTGAGCAGTTCTTC; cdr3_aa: CASKGQGPRGEQFF